Listed here is a single T cell receptor beta chain. The data originate from a study of control samples from healthy donors and cancer patients. Sequenced by immunoSEQ multiplex PCR; TCRdb stores in-frame clones only, minus some. The sample shows around 51,000 clones, roughly 80% of them seen only once. J gave up 0 bases and V 4 bases, and 6 bases lay outside the gene matches. The CDR3 is made up of 15 amino acids. Germline V gene data show CDR1 as KGHSH and CDR2 as LQKENI. The receptor was isolated from an older man in good health. Material for sequencing was blood. V and J are TRBV18 and TRBJ2-7; 7 positions agree with TRBD1. The CDR3 region is CASSQIRDSSYEQYF. DNA of the CDR3: TGTGCCAGCTCACAAATCCGGGACAGCTCCTACGAGCAGTACTTC.